The present T cell receptor beta chain was sequenced within a study of T cell changes during pregnancy in multiple sclerosis. Sequencing was performed with immunoSEQ multiplex PCR; in TCRdb, only in-frame clones are kept and a portion is missing. The sample has 30,000 to 40,000 clones, 89% seen once; the top ten hold approximately 6.1%. V dropped 4 bases and J dropped 6; count of bases not matched to a gene: 11. Germline-derived CDR1 and CDR2 are SGHNT and YYREEE (reference sequence). The CDR3 is 16 amino acids. The origin of this receptor is a female donor with multiple sclerosis, enrolled in a pregnancy study. The rearrangement joins TRBV5-4 to TRBJ2-3; 10 nucleotides match TRBD1. Sequencing used CD8+ T cells from peripheral blood mononuclear cells, obtained in the second trimester of pregnancy. The CDR3 coding sequence is TGTGCCAGCAGCCTCCGGACAGGGGGGGGTTCGGATACGCAGTATTTT. Encoded protein: CASSLRTGGGSDTQYF.